This TCR beta chain originates from a study of CD4 T cells in relation to SARS-CoV-2 and coronaviruses. Concerning this clone: Its specificity is not known.

Trimming cost V 4 bases and J 0 bases, with 10 bases left between them. CDR3 length: 15 residues. CDR1 SGHRS and CDR2 YFSETQ come from the germline V gene. TCRdb's copy holds only in-frame clones and misses some; the assay was immunoSEQ multiplex PCR. The data contain about 25,000 clones, 70% to 80% of them seen just once; the ten biggest clones take up 21%. CD4+ T cells from unexposed donors were obtained before the COVID-19 pandemic (2011-2018). After roughly ten days of culture, CD4+ T cells were isolated. Cells permitting, SARS-CoV-2 S/N and four cold-coronavirus spikes were tested on unexposed-donor CD4+ T cells.

This TCR derives from a human donor in good health. This chain links TRBV5-1 with TRBJ1-4; D is ambiguous. The sample comprised CD4+ T cells from PBMCs, cultured in vitro. The CDR3 DNA sequence: TGCGCCAGCAGCACTAATCCGGCAACTAATGAAAAACTGTTTTTT. Protein sequence: CASSTNPATNEKLFF.